These T cell receptor beta chains were read from a single sample in a study of blood T cell repertoires in COVID-19. Clones were sequenced by immunoSEQ multiplex PCR, and TCRdb holds only the in-frame ones, with some missing. The sample contains over 150,000 clones, around four fifths of which appear only once. Sequences were obtained from peripheral blood. These receptors were taken from a woman older than 75 with active or convalescent COVID-19. Both conserved end residues are part of each CDR3. The order of the fields is V gene, J gene, clone size, D gene, CDR3 DNA, CDR3 protein. D genes are given only for firm matches. Part of the rows lack a size; the others show once, few, many or a class for expanded clones.

V: TRBV7-2
J: TRBJ1-1
size: .
D: TRBD1
DNA: TGTGCCAGCAGCTTAAGACAGGGGGTGAGCACTGAAGCTTTCTTT
CDR3: CASSLRQGVSTEAFF

V: TRBV7-6
J: TRBJ2-2
size: .
D: .
DNA: TGTGCCAGCAGCTTAGCACCAGGGGCGGACACCGGGGAGCTGTTTTTT
CDR3: CASSLAPGADTGELFF

V: TRBV28
J: TRBJ1-2
size: few
D: TRBD1
DNA: TGTGCCAGCAGTGGGACAGTCTATGGCTACACCTTC
CDR3: CASSGTVYGYTF

V: TRBV7-8
J: TRBJ1-5
size: few
D: .
DNA: TGTGCCAGCGCGGAGGGAGTCAATCAGCCCCAGCATTTT
CDR3: CASAEGVNQPQHF

V: TRBV5-6
J: TRBJ1-2
size: .
D: TRBD1
DNA: TGTGCCAGCAGCTTGCAGCAGACAGGGGGAGGCTACACCTTC
CDR3: CASSLQQTGGGYTF

V: TRBV30
J: TRBJ2-7
size: once
D: TRBD1
DNA: TGTGCCTGGAGTACAGGGACAGGGTTCGAGCAGTACTTC
CDR3: CAWSTGTGFEQYF

V: TRBV6-6
J: TRBJ1-1
size: .
D: .
DNA: TGTGCCAGCAGCCCCGGACAGCGAAATTTGAACACTGAAGCTTTCTTT
CDR3: CASSPGQRNLNTEAFF

V: TRBV15
J: TRBJ1-1
size: .
D: .
DNA: TGTGCCACCAGCCCTTTCCAGGCCAACACTGAAGCTTTCTTT
CDR3: CATSPFQANTEAFF

V: TRBV4-2
J: TRBJ1-4
size: once
D: .
DNA: TGTGCCAGCAGCCAAAGTCGAGGGACTAATGAAAAACTGTTTTTT
CDR3: CASSQSRGTNEKLFF

V: TRBV10-3
J: TRBJ1-1
size: once
D: TRBD1
DNA: TGTGCCATCAGAGGGACAGGGACTGAAGCTTTCTTT
CDR3: CAIRGTGTEAFF

V: TRBV27
J: TRBJ1-6
size: few
D: .
DNA: TGTGCCAGCAGTCCCGGGGAGGGACGATACTCACCCCTCCACTTT
CDR3: CASSPGEGRYSPLHF

V: TRBV7-8
J: TRBJ1-5
size: .
D: .
DNA: TGTGCCAGCAGCTTCGGCTTGGTGTCAGGAAATCAGCCCCAGCATTTT
CDR3: CASSFGLVSGNQPQHF

V: TRBV6-5
J: TRBJ1-5
size: .
D: TRBD1
DNA: TGTGCCAGCAGTTACTCAGGCAGGGGGCATCAGCCCCAGCATTTT
CDR3: CASSYSGRGHQPQHF

V: TRBV7-3
J: TRBJ2-1
size: .
D: .
DNA: TGTGCCAGCACCAGAGGGACTGAGCCTTACAATGAGCAGTTCTTC
CDR3: CASTRGTEPYNEQFF

V: TRBV3-1/TRBV3-2
J: TRBJ2-3
size: .
D: .
DNA: TGTGCCAGCAGCTTAGCTGACTACCGCACAGATACGCAGTATTTT
CDR3: CASSLADYRTDTQYF

V: TRBV21-1
J: TRBJ2-2
size: few
D: .
DNA: TGTGCCAGCACCCCCCCGGACGTCCGAGGGACCGGGGAGCTGTTTTTT
CDR3: CASTPPDVRGTGELFF

V: TRBV6-6
J: TRBJ1-2
size: .
D: .
DNA: TGTGCCAGCAACATAGACAGCTCATACTTCTATGGCTACACCTTC
CDR3: CASNIDSSYFYGYTF

V: TRBV6-5
J: TRBJ1-5
size: .
D: .
DNA: TGTGCCAGCGAAGGGGAAGGGGGGGGCAATCAGCCCCAGCATTTT
CDR3: CASEGEGGGNQPQHF

V: TRBV7-2
J: TRBJ1-5
size: .
D: .
DNA: TGTGCCAGCAGCTCCCAGGTTGATCAGCCCCAGCATTTT
CDR3: CASSSQVDQPQHF

V: TRBV5-4
J: TRBJ1-3
size: .
D: .
DNA: TGTGCCAGCACCTTTCGGGGGGGAAACACCATATATTTT
CDR3: CASTFRGGNTIYF

V: TRBV2
J: TRBJ1-4
size: .
D: TRBD1
DNA: TGTGCCAGCGGGGACAGGGTAGACGAAAAACTGTTTTTT
CDR3: CASGDRVDEKLFF

V: TRBV6-6
J: TRBJ2-2
size: .
D: .
DNA: TGTGCCAGCAGTCGTCACACAGGACCCCGGAACACCGGGGAGCTGTTTTTT
CDR3: CASSRHTGPRNTGELFF

V: TRBV7-2
J: TRBJ2-2
size: .
D: TRBD1
DNA: TGTGCCAGCAGCTACCGACAGGGGGCAGGTTCTGGGGAGCTGTTTTTT
CDR3: CASSYRQGAGSGELFF

V: TRBV7-2
J: TRBJ2-2
size: .
D: .
DNA: TGTGCCAGCAGCTCACAGGGCACCGGGGAGCTGTTTTTT
CDR3: CASSSQGTGELFF

V: TRBV29-1
J: TRBJ2-7
size: .
D: .
DNA: TGCAGCGTTTTCGACGGGAGCTCCTACGAGCAGTACTTC
CDR3: CSVFDGSSYEQYF

V: TRBV18
J: TRBJ1-3
size: .
D: TRBD1
DNA: TGTGCCAGCTCACGGGACAGGGGTACGAACACCATATATTTT
CDR3: CASSRDRGTNTIYF

V: TRBV23-1
J: TRBJ1-6
size: .
D: TRBD1
DNA: TGCGCCAGCAGTCAACCCTTGAGACAGGGTGGGCTAGGCTCACCCCTCCACTTT
CDR3: CASSQPLRQGGLGSPLHF

V: TRBV11-2
J: TRBJ1-1
size: .
D: TRBD1
DNA: TGTGCCAGCAGCTTAGAAGTCGGGGTAGGGGACAGGGGTTTCAACACTGAAGCTTTCTTT
CDR3: CASSLEVGVGDRGFNTEAFF

V: TRBV5-1
J: TRBJ2-5
size: .
D: TRBD2
DNA: TGCGCCAGCAGCTTAGGGACTAGCGGAGAGACCCAGTACTTC
CDR3: CASSLGTSGETQYF

V: TRBV18
J: TRBJ1-1
size: .
D: TRBD1
DNA: TGTGCCAGCTCACGACAGGGTTTGAACACTGAAGCTTTCTTT
CDR3: CASSRQGLNTEAFF

V: TRBV7-7
J: TRBJ2-1
size: .
D: TRBD2
DNA: TGTGCTAGCAGCCCTCGGGTAGCGGGCAGCTCCTACAATGAGCAGTTCTTC
CDR3: CASSPRVAGSSYNEQFF

V: TRBV11-1
J: TRBJ1-6
size: .
D: .
DNA: TGTGCCAGCAGCTTAGGCCTCGGTTCACCCCTCCACTTT
CDR3: CASSLGLGSPLHF

V: TRBV19
J: TRBJ2-3
size: .
D: TRBD2
DNA: TGTGCCAGTAGTCGGGGGGGCCTCTCAGATACGCAGTATTTT
CDR3: CASSRGGLSDTQYF

V: TRBV27
J: TRBJ2-5
size: once
D: TRBD1
DNA: TGTGCCAGCAGTCGCCAACCTACCGGGACAGGCAACCAAGAGACCCAGTACTTC
CDR3: CASSRQPTGTGNQETQYF

V: TRBV11-3
J: TRBJ2-7
size: .
D: .
DNA: TGTGCCAGCAGCTCCCGACTGACCTACGAGCAGTACTTC
CDR3: CASSSRLTYEQYF

V: TRBV7-2
J: TRBJ1-5
size: .
D: .
DNA: TGTGCCAGCAGTCAGGGGCCCAATCAGCCCCAGCATTTT
CDR3: CASSQGPNQPQHF

V: TRBV7-3
J: TRBJ2-2
size: .
D: .
DNA: TGTGCCAGCAGCCCCTACACCGGGGAGCTGTTTTTT
CDR3: CASSPYTGELFF

V: TRBV11-2
J: TRBJ2-1
size: .
D: TRBD2
DNA: TGTGCCAGCAGCTTAGACCCGACTAGCGGGTGGGAGCAGTTCTTC
CDR3: CASSLDPTSGWEQFF

V: TRBV5-4
J: TRBJ2-1
size: .
D: TRBD1
DNA: TGTGCCAGCAGCGAATACAGGGGTTGGGATGAGCAGTTCTTC
CDR3: CASSEYRGWDEQFF